This T cell receptor beta chain stems from a study of blood T cell repertoires in COVID-19. Whole-study context: The samples span acute and convalescent COVID-19 from the United States, Italy and Spain. From T cells, B-cell-depleted T cells, or PBMCs came the material, which was cDNA or gDNA.

From germline, CDR1 is SGHTA and CDR2 FQGNSA. The CDR3 loop spans 15 amino acids. The V and J ends lost 1 base and 2 bases respectively, with 11 bases between them. Authors' methods: Estimated nucleated cell counts came from reference gene primer amplification. This table comes from immunoSEQ multiplex PCR, and its TCRdb copy is limited to in-frame clones, with some not included. V, J and clone size are those of that table, while D and trimming were read from the DNA. The table includes 170,000 or so clones, around 84% detected once. Seattle cases were enrolled at active infection and followed longitudinally.

This sequence joins TRBV7-2 and TRBJ1-2, with a tentative D call TRBD1 (5 bases). The sequence was obtained from a man aged 60 to 75 with COVID-19, enrolled during active disease. The sequenced material came from peripheral blood. CDR3 residues: CASSLGPQGNYGYTF. As DNA, the CDR3 is TGTGCCAGCAGCTTAGGGCCCCAGGGCAACTATGGCTACACCTTC.